Each of the 2 T cell receptor beta chains below was sequenced from the same sample in a study of PD-L1 blockade in urothelial cancer. Repertoires were generated with immunoSEQ multiplex PCR, while TCRdb's copy carries only in-frame clones and drops some. The sample comprises just under 40,000 clones, about 89% of which are singletons, and approximately 11% rests with the top ten. Specified time point: pretreatment peripheral blood. The material sequenced was PBMCs, taken around atezolizumab (anti-PD-L1) treatment. These receptors all come from a woman in her sixties with urothelial cancer.

V is TRBV5-4 and J is TRBJ1-1; D remains unclear. Germline CDR1 and CDR2: SGHNT and YYREEE (reference sequence). This CDR3 has 13 residues. V lost 1 base and J 3 bases, leaving 7 bases between the germline ends. This chain's CDR3 is CASSLPGDTEAFF. The CDR3 coding sequence is TGTGCCAGCAGCTTGCCGGGTGACACTGAAGCTTTCTTT.

The chain has TRBV10-3 and TRBJ1-1, with TRBD1 matching 8 bases. CDR3 length: 13 amino acids. In germline, CDR1 is ENHRY, CDR2 SYGVKD. The V gene end was trimmed by 10 bases and the J gene end by 10 bases; junction bases not matched to a gene: 14. This CDR3 reads CASMPDRGLGAFF. Here the CDR3 DNA reads TGTGCCAGCATGCCCGACAGGGGCCTTGGAGCTTTCTTT.